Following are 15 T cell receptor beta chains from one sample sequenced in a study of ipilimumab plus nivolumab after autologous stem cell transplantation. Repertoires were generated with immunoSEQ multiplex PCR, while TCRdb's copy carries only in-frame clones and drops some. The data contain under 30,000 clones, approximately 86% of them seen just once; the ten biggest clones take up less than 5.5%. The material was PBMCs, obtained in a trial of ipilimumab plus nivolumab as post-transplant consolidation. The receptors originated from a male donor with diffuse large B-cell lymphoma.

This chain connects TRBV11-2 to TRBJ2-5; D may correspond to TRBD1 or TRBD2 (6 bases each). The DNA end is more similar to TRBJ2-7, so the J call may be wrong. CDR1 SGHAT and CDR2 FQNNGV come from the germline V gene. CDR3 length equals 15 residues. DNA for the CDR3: TGTGCCAGCAGCTTAATCCCGGGGGCGACGTACGAGCAGTACTTC. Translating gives CASSLIPGATYEQYF.

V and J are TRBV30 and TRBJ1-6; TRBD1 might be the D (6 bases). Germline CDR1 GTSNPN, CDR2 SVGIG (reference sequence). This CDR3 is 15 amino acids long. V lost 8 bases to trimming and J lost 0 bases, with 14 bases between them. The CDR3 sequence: CAANRESSYNSPLHF. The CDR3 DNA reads TGTGCCGCTAACAGGGAGAGCTCCTATAATTCACCCCTCCACTTT.

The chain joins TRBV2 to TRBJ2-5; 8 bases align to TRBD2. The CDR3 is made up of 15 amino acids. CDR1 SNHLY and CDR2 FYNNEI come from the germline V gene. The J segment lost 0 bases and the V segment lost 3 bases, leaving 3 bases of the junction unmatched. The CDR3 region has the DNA TGTGCCAGCAGTGACGGGGGGGGAAACCAAGAGACCCAGTACTTC. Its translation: CASSDGGGNQETQYF.

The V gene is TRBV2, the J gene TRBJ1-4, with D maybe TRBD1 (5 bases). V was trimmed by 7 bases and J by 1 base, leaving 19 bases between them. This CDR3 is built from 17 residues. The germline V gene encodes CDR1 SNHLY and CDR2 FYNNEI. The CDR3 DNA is TGTGCCAGCACCCGAAGTGGGGGGAGGGGAACTAATGAAAAACTGTTTTTT. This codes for CASTRSGGRGTNEKLFF.

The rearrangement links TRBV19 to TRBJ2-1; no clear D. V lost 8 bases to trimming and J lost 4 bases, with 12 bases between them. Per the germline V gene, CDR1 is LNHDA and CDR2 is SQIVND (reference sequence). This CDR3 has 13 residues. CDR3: CASRSALYNEQFF. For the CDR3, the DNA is TGTGCCAGTCGTAGTGCCCTGTACAATGAGCAGTTCTTC.

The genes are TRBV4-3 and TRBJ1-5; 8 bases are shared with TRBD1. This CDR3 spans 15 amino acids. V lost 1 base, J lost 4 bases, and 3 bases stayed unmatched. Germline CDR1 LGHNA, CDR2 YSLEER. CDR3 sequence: CASSQGTGTNQPQHF. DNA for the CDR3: TGCGCCAGCAGCCAAGGGACAGGGACTAATCAGCCCCAGCATTTT.

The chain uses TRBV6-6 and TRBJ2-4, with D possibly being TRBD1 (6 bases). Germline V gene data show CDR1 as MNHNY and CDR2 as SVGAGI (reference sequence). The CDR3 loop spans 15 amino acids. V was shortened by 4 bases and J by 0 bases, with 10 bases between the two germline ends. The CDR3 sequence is CASSFQQGAKNIQYF. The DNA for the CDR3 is TGTGCCAGCAGTTTCCAACAGGGAGCCAAAAACATTCAGTACTTC.

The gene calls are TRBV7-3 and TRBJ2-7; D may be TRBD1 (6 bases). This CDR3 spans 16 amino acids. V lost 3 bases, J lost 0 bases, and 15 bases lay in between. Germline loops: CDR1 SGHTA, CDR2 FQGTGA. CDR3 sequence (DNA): TGTGCCAGCAGCTTTTCTCGACAGGACGCCTCCTACGAGCAGTACTTC. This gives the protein CASSFSRQDASYEQYF.

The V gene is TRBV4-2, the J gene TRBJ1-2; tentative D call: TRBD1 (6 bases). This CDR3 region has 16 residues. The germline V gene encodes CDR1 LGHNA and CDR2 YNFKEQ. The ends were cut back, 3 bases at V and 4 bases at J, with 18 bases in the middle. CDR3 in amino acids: CASSQAEGGRLYGYTF. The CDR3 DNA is TGTGCCAGCAGCCAGGCCGAGGGGGGCCGGCTCTATGGCTACACCTTC.

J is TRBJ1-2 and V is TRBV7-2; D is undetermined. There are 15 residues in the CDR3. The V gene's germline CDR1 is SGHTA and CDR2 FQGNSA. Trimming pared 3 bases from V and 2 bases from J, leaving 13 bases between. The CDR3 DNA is TGTGCCAGCAGCTTTTCAGTGGACCCAAACTATGGCTACACCTTC. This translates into CASSFSVDPNYGYTF.

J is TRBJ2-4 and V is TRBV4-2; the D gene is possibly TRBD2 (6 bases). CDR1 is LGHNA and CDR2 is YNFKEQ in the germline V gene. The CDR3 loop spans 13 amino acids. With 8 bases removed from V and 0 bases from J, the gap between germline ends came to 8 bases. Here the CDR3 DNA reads TGTGCCAGCGGGGGACTAGCCAAAAACATTCAGTACTTC. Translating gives CASGGLAKNIQYF.

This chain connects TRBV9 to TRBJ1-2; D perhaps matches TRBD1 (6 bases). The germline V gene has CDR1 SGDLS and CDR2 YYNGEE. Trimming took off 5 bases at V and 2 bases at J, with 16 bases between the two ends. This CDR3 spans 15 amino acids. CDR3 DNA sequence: TGTGCCAGCAGTTCTCGAGGGGGGGAAAACTATGGCTACACCTTC. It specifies CASSSRGGENYGYTF.

The CDR3 DNA follows: TGTGCCAGCAGTTCCTTGACTAGCCCTCCCTACGAGCAGTACTTC. Protein sequence: CASSSLTSPPYEQYF. V and J are TRBV6-6 and TRBJ2-7; TRBD2 matches at 7 bases. Germline V gene data show CDR1 as MNHNY and CDR2 as SVGAGI (reference sequence). The CDR3 sequence is 15 residues long. Losses at the gene ends were 4 bases for V and 2 bases for J; bases not matched to a gene: 8.

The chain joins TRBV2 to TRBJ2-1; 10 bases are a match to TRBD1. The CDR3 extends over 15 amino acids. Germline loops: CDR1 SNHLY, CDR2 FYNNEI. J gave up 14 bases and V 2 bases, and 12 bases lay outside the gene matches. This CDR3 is CASSESSPGQGTEFF. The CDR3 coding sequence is TGTGCCAGCAGTGAATCCTCCCCGGGACAGGGGACAGAGTTCTTC.

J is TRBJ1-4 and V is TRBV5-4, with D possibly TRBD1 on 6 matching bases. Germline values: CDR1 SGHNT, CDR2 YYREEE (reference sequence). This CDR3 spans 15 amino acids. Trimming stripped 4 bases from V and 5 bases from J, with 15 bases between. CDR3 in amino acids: CASSENRGLNEKLFF. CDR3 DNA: TGTGCCAGCAGCGAGAACCGGGGGCTAAATGAAAAACTGTTTTTT.